What follows are 30 T cell receptor beta chains derived from one specimen sequenced in a study of blood T cells in healthy people across ages. Through a sample-barcoded 5' primer and a J-beta primer mix, a second PCR was run for about 6 to 12 cycles. TCRdb re-called the 5' RACE reads with MiXCR, one entry per CDR3 protein. The data contain 750,000 to 950,000 distinct CDR3 sequences, around 24% of them seen just once; the ten biggest clones take up around 2.9%. The sample also formed part of further work on T cells of mothers and their children.

The specimen was blood. Receptor source: a boy aged 10-17 years in good health.

This clonotype was seen a few times. The rearrangement links TRBV24-1 to TRBJ2-1; D gene unclear. CDR1 and CDR2 (germline): KGHDR, SFDVKD. The ends were cut back, 3 bases at V and 0 bases at J, with 5 bases in the middle. The CDR3 is made up of 14 amino acids. CDR3 nucleotide sequence: TGTGCCACCAGTGATGGGTCCTCCTACAATGAGCAGTTCTTC. Translating it yields CATSDGSSYNEQFF.

This clonotype was seen a few times. The chain uses TRBV7-9 and TRBJ2-7; TRBD1 might be the D (6 bases). The CDR3 length is 14 residues. V lost 5 bases, J lost 5 bases, and 16 bases lay in between. In germline, CDR1 is SEHNR, CDR2 FQNEAQ (reference sequence). DNA for the CDR3: TGTGCCAGCAGCCCCAACCCAGGGGTCGACGAGCAGTACTTC. Translation: CASSPNPGVDEQYF. The full variable domain, its missing parts supplied by reference TRBV7-9 and TRBJ2-7, is DTGVSQNPRHKITKRGQNVTFRCDPISEHNRLYWYRQTLGQGPEFLTYFQNEAQLEKSRLLSDRFSAERPKGSFSTLEIQRTEQGDSAMYLCASSPNPGVDEQYFGPGTRLTVT.

The table lists this clonotype with a few counts. This chain uses TRBV20-1 with TRBJ2-5; a weak D match, TRBD1 (5 bases). CDR3 length: 14 amino acids. Trimming shortened V by 4 bases and J by 5 bases, and 17 bases separated the two germline ends. Germline CDR1 reads DFQATT; CDR2 reads SNEGSKA (reference sequence). The CDR3 DNA reads TGCAGTGCTACCGAGCAGGGTTCAGGGGAGACCCAGTACTTC. This encodes CSATEQGSGETQYF.

The sample holds a few counts of this clonotype. J is TRBJ2-5 and V is TRBV5-4; D uncertain. Trimming pared 4 bases from V and 3 bases from J, leaving 10 bases between. The length of the CDR3 is 13 residues. Germline CDR1 reads SGHNT; CDR2 reads YYREEE (reference sequence). The CDR3 is CASSADLEETQYF. CDR3 nucleotide sequence: TGTGCCAGCAGCGCAGACCTAGAAGAGACCCAGTACTTC.

This clonotype was recorded a few times. The rearrangement uses TRBV6-6 and TRBJ1-3, with 10 bases identical to TRBD1. Germline lookup yields CDR1 MNHNY and CDR2 SVGAGI (reference sequence). This CDR3 is built from 13 residues. With 2 bases clipped from V and 8 bases from J, the junction kept 0 bases outside the gene matches. The CDR3 region is CASSYGQGDTIYF. CDR3 nucleotide sequence: TGTGCCAGCAGTTACGGACAGGGGGACACCATATATTTT.

The sample holds a few counts of this clonotype. This sequence joins TRBV6-6 and TRBJ2-2, with TRBD1 as a possible D gene (5 bases). CDR3 size: 16 residues. Germline V gives CDR1 MNHNY, CDR2 SVGAGI (reference sequence). With 2 bases removed from V and 0 bases from J, the gap between germline ends came to 10 bases. CDR3 sequence (DNA): TGTGCCAGCAGTTACCGCCCAGGGTCGAACACCGGGGAGCTGTTTTTT. It yields the protein CASSYRPGSNTGELFF.

Ten or more counts support this clonotype. One junction end does not reproduce the germline sequence, and a read error may be involved. The gene calls are TRBV5-1 and TRBJ2-7; D gene ambiguous. There are 13 residues in the CDR3. Germline CDR1 reads SGHRS; CDR2 reads YFSETQ. The CDR3, as DNA: TGTGCCAGCAGTTTTGGGTTGTCCTACGAGCAGTACTTC. It codes for CASSFGLSYEQYF.

The rearrangement joins TRBV7-9 to TRBJ2-3; D might be TRBD1 or TRBD2, each matching 5 bases. V shed 0 bases and J shed 1 base, with 8 bases lying between them. The CDR3 runs to 15 residues. CDR1 and CDR2 (germline): SEHNR, FQNEAQ (reference sequence). The CDR3, as DNA: TGTGCCAGCAGCTTAGCCGGGGACGGCACAGATACGCAGTATTTT. This translates into CASSLAGDGTDTQYF.

In its sample, this clonotype was seen a few times. The J gene is TRBJ2-4, the V gene TRBV20-1; a weak D match, TRBD2 (7 bases). V gave up 3 bases and J gave up 9 bases, with 18 bases separating them. Germline V CDR1 and CDR2: DFQATT, SNEGSKA (reference sequence). The CDR3 length is 14 residues. The CDR3 DNA is TGCAGTGCTAGCTTGGGCGGGGGCGCACCCATTCAGTACTTC. Its protein is CSASLGGGAPIQYF.

This clonotype was detected only a few times. Germline is not matched at one junction end, which may reflect a read error. CDR3 residues: CSASSGKESQYF. The CDR3 DNA reads TGCAGTGCTAGTTCAGGGAAAGAGTCCCAGTACTTC. The chain links TRBV20-1 to TRBJ2-5; the D gene is possibly TRBD1 (5 bases). Germline CDR1 DFQATT, CDR2 SNEGSKA (reference sequence). The CDR3 totals 12 residues.

The chain uses TRBV5-6 and TRBJ2-1; TRBD1 agrees at 7 bases. The V gene end was trimmed by 4 bases and the J gene end by 7 bases; junction bases not matched to a gene: 5. Germline loops: CDR1 SGHDT, CDR2 YYEEEE. The CDR3 is 13 amino acids. CDR3 DNA: TGTGCCAGCAGCGAGACAGGGTTAAATGAGCAGTTCTTC. Translated: CASSETGLNEQFF.

This clonotype came up a few times. The V gene is TRBV6-5, the J gene TRBJ2-5; 7 bases line up with TRBD1. Trimming at V came to 1 base and at J to 3 bases, leaving 5 bases not matched to a gene. The germline V gene encodes CDR1 MNHEY and CDR2 SVGAGI. This CDR3 is built from 15 residues. CDR3 protein: CASSYLTGNKETQYF. Written as DNA, the CDR3 is TGTGCCAGCAGTTACTTGACAGGGAACAAAGAGACCCAGTACTTC.

The rearrangement joins TRBV3-1 to TRBJ1-2; D is undetermined. Germline CDR1 reads LGHDT; CDR2 reads YNNKEL (reference sequence). V was cut by 2 bases and J by 4 bases, with 11 bases left in between. CDR3 length: 14 residues. The CDR3 here is CASSQRQATYGYTF. CDR3 DNA: TGTGCCAGCAGCCAAAGGCAGGCCACCTATGGCTACACCTTC.

V gene TRBV6-5 combines with J gene TRBJ1-1, with TRBD1 as a possible D gene (6 bases). CDR1 and CDR2 (germline): MNHEY, SVGAGI. The length of the CDR3 is 17 residues. V was trimmed by 2 bases and J by 5 bases, leaving 21 bases between them. In nucleotides, the CDR3 is TGTGCCAGCAGTTACGATGCCGGGGGGCAGTCGTCGACTGAAGCTTTCTTT. Translated, it gives CASSYDAGGQSSTEAFF.

This clonotype was seen more than once but under ten times. The gene calls are TRBV9 and TRBJ1-1; a possible D gene is TRBD1 (6 bases). Per the germline V gene, CDR1 is SGDLS and CDR2 is YYNGEE. CDR3 length equals 15 residues. The ends were cut back, 0 bases at V and 11 bases at J, with 20 bases in the middle. This CDR3 is CASSVGGGQNRRAFF. The CDR3 DNA follows: TGTGCCAGCAGCGTAGGTGGTGGACAGAACCGCAGGGCTTTCTTT.

This clonotype was detected a few times. J is TRBJ2-1 and V is TRBV15; D is uncertain. CDR3 length: 15 amino acids. Trimming took off 3 bases at V and 4 bases at J, with 13 bases between the two ends. CDR1 and CDR2 from the germline V gene are LNHNV and YYDKDF (reference sequence). CDR3 coding DNA: TGTGCCACCAGCAGGGATGTGGAGCCTTACAATGAGCAGTTCTTC. Translated: CATSRDVEPYNEQFF. The full variable domain, completed using reference TRBV15 and TRBJ2-1, is DAMVIQNPRYQVTQFGKPVTLSCSQTLNHNVMYWYQQKSSQAPKLLFHYYDKDFNNEADTPDNFQSRRPNTSFCFLDIRSPGLGDTAMYLCATSRDVEPYNEQFFGPGTRLTVL.

The rearrangement uses TRBV28 and TRBJ1-1, with TRBD1 matching 8 bases. V gave up 3 bases and J gave up 5 bases; unmatched junction bases: 11. The CDR3 is made up of 16 amino acids. Germline CDR1 MDHEN, CDR2 SYDVKM. The CDR3 nucleotides read TGTGCCAGCAGTTTCTGGACAGGGCGGGGAGATACTGAAGCTTTCTTT. Residues: CASSFWTGRGDTEAFF.

The V and J genes are TRBV7-2 and TRBJ2-5; 11 nucleotides agree with TRBD2. The J call may be faulty, since TRBJ2-7 better matches the DNA end. Germline assignment: CDR1 SGHTA and CDR2 FQGNSA. The CDR3 has 16 amino acids. The CDR3 DNA reads TGTGCCAGCAGCCCTAGCGGGGGGCTCCGGGCCTACGAGCAGTACTTC. Amino acids: CASSPSGGLRAYEQYF.

In regard to this clonotype: Compared with germline, one end of the junction differs, possibly owing to a read error. This chain uses TRBV11-2 with TRBJ2-4, with TRBD1 matching over 8 bases. Germline lookup yields CDR1 SGHAT and CDR2 FQNNGV. The CDR3 spans 13 residues. CDR3 sequence reads: CAGSKTGVNIQYF. CDR3 DNA sequence: TGTGCCGGCAGCAAGACAGGGGTTAACATTCAGTACTTC.

A single count supports this clonotype. The genes are TRBV6-1 and TRBJ1-2; D gene uncertain. The CDR3 covers 15 residues. V was pared by 2 bases and J by 6 bases, with 16 bases between. Germline loops: CDR1 MNHNS, CDR2 SASEGT. In DNA, the CDR3 is TGTGCCAGCAGTGAAAGTCAGGCCCTTGCCCATGGCTACACCTTC. Translating it yields CASSESQALAHGYTF.

This clonotype appeared a single time. J is TRBJ1-1 and V is TRBV20-1; 8 nucleotides line up with TRBD1. Germline V gene lookup returns CDR1 DFQATT and CDR2 SNEGSKA (reference sequence). The CDR3 extends over 13 amino acids. The V segment lost 3 bases and the J segment 4 bases; nucleotides outside the gene matches: 4. For the CDR3, the DNA is TGCAGTGCTAGTACAGGGGGAGTCACTGAAGCTTTCTTT. It specifies CSASTGGVTEAFF.

This clonotype was recorded a few times. Compared with germline, one end of the junction differs, possibly owing to a read error. V usage is TRBV6-1 and J usage is TRBJ1-4; a weak D match, TRBD1 (5 bases). The CDR3 is 18 residues long. From germline, CDR1 is MNHNS and CDR2 SASEGT. CDR3 protein: CASSEDGWQGVSNEELFF. CDR3 DNA sequence: TGTGCCAGCAGTGAAGACGGTTGGCAGGGAGTTTCTAATGAAGAACTGTTTTTT.

This clonotype was recorded only once. The V gene is TRBV6-6, the J gene TRBJ1-2, with 11 bases lining up with TRBD1. Germline V gene data show CDR1 as MNHNY and CDR2 as SVGAGI (reference sequence). After removal of 2 bases from V and 5 bases from J, the junction contained 7 bases not matched to a gene. The CDR3 loop spans 16 amino acids. CDR3 in amino acids: CASSYPMDRGQYGYTF. In DNA form, the CDR3 reads TGTGCCAGCAGTTACCCGATGGACAGGGGGCAATATGGCTACACCTTC.

This clonotype was observed a few times. J is TRBJ1-5 and V is TRBV19; D is possibly TRBD1 (5 bases). The CDR3 loop spans 13 amino acids. V lost 3 bases and J lost 6, with 9 bases in between. CDR1 is LNHDA, CDR2 SQIVND, per germline (reference sequence). CDR3 coding DNA: TGTGCCAGTAGTATGGGGGGAGGTCAGCCCCAGCATTTT. Translating it yields CASSMGGGQPQHF.

This clonotype has a handful of counts. The chain joins TRBV4-1 to TRBJ1-4; tentative D call: TRBD1 (6 bases). V was clipped by 3 bases and J by 5 bases, with 13 bases between them. The CDR3 extends over 15 amino acids. Germline-derived CDR1 and CDR2 are MGHRA and YSYEKL. The CDR3 protein is CASSQYRDNNEKLFF. In DNA form, the CDR3 reads TGCGCCAGCAGCCAGTACCGGGACAACAATGAAAAACTGTTTTTT.

The CDR3 nucleotides read TGTGCCAGCAGCCCCGGACAGGTCCTAAATGAAAAACTGTTTTTT. Translated, it gives CASSPGQVLNEKLFF. This chain links TRBV7-2 with TRBJ1-4; 7 bases line up with TRBD1. V was clipped by 5 bases and J by 5 bases; unmatched bases: 8. CDR1 is SGHTA and CDR2 is FQGNSA in the germline V gene. The length of the CDR3 is 15 residues.

The chain is built from TRBV12-3 or TRBV12-4 and TRBJ1-5; D remains unclear. V shed 3 bases and J shed 3 bases, with 9 bases lying between them. The CDR3 covers 14 residues. The DNA of the CDR3 is TGTGCCAGCAGTTTCGCGCAACTCAATCAGCCCCAGCATTTT. Protein: CASSFAQLNQPQHF.

The CDR3 sequence is CASSEVYSGANVLTF. In DNA form, the CDR3 reads TGTGCCAGCAGCGAAGTTTACTCTGGGGCCAACGTCCTGACTTTC. The rearrangement uses TRBV9 and TRBJ2-6; D gene uncertain. CDR1 is SGDLS, CDR2 YYNGEE, per germline. V lost 3 bases, J lost 0 bases, and 7 bases lay in between. This CDR3 spans 15 amino acids.

This chain links TRBV27 with TRBJ2-3; TRBD2 might be the D (5 bases). Germline V CDR1 and CDR2: MNHEY, SMNVEV (reference sequence). Trimming took 3 bases from V and 4 from J, leaving 11 bases between them. The CDR3 is 14 amino acids. The CDR3, as DNA: TGTGCCAGCAGTTTTTCGCCGAGGGCAGATACGCAGTATTTT. This translates into CASSFSPRADTQYF.

The chain recombines TRBV7-9 with TRBJ1-1, with TRBD1 matching 10 bases. Germline V gene lookup returns CDR1 SEHNR and CDR2 FQNEAQ (reference sequence). Germline trimming cut 6 bases from V and 4 bases from J; bases unmatched to any gene: 5. The CDR3 consists of 14 residues. CDR3 in amino acids: CASRRGQGSTEAFF. Written as DNA, the CDR3 is TGTGCCAGCAGGCGGGGACAGGGGAGCACTGAAGCTTTCTTT.